This is a list of T cell receptor beta chains from one sample in a study of T cells in Graves' hyperthyroidism and ophthalmopathy. TCRdb re-derived calls from the multiplex PCR reads in MiXCR, one entry per CDR3 protein. The sample yields about 640,000 distinct CDR3 sequences, about 14% seen once. The sample comprised blood. All receptors come from a woman aged 45-65 years with Graves' ophthalmopathy. The conserved cysteine and the conserved F or W are not part of the CDR3 here.

v_gene	j_gene	CDR3aa
TRBV7-9	TRBJ1-5	ASSRGTGGLSNQPQH
TRBV19	TRBJ1-6	ASSISRLGDNSPLH
TRBV6-1	TRBJ2-2	ASGQVGLAKSDTGELF
TRBV27	TRBJ2-5	ASSSPRETQY
TRBV20-1	TRBJ2-7	SARPPHSQRDEQY
TRBV2	TRBJ1-2	ASIGTAFNYGYT
TRBV20-1	TRBJ2-7	SAPPTPTGFYEQY
TRBV10-3	TRBJ2-1	AISGLAAYNEQF
TRBV4-3	TRBJ1-3	ASSQLISGNTIY
TRBV4-1	TRBJ2-7	ASSPRTSGTNTQY
TRBV7-3	TRBJ2-3	ASSLRVPTDTQY
TRBV7-2	TRBJ2-1	ASSSYLANEQF
TRBV16	TRBJ2-5	ASSQYLRGSETQY
TRBV30	TRBJ1-1	AWSVGGSGFEAF
TRBV4-3	TRBJ2-3	ASSQGGSSRSTDTQY
TRBV7-9	TRBJ2-4	ASSLGPFGIQY
TRBV7-9	TRBJ1-2	ASEHPNYGYT
TRBV7-2	TRBJ2-1	ASSRSFSGLSYNEQF
TRBV7-2	TRBJ1-2	ASTTLQGDLGYA
TRBV9	TRBJ1-2	ASSEQGSANYGYT
TRBV30	TRBJ2-3	AWTRRTAQDTQY
TRBV6-5	TRBJ1-1	ASSYSDRGMNTEAF
TRBV7-9	TRBJ2-2	ASSFLYSKRDTGELF
TRBV20-1	TRBJ2-7	SANPRTSSYEQY
TRBV6-1	TRBJ2-1	ASITGLVLYEQF
TRBV6-5	TRBJ2-3	ASSYLGTGDTDTQY
TRBV5-4	TRBJ2-1	ASSVEWQNEQF
TRBV19	TRBJ2-1	ASSDRTGVRAKNEQF
TRBV19	TRBJ1-3	ASSISGRPSGNTIY
TRBV20-1	TRBJ1-4	SALGGASEKLF
TRBV3-1	TRBJ2-7	ASSQASGSLYEQY
TRBV29-1	TRBJ2-1	SVGGGSKRNEQF
TRBV15	TRBJ2-7	ATSSGGSSYEQY
TRBV7-8	TRBJ1-5	ASSLSQGNQPQH
TRBV5-1	TRBJ1-1	ASSLGTVSPEAF
TRBV12-3/TRBV12-4	TRBJ2-3	ASSLGGRSANTQY
TRBV5-1	TRBJ2-3	ASMSLAGLVVGTDTQY